This T cell receptor beta chain was sequenced for a study of lymphopenia after photon versus proton radiotherapy. The CDR3 spans 15 residues. Germline values: CDR1 MNHEY, CDR2 SVGAGI. The junction had 6 bases not matched to a gene; V was cut back by 6 bases and J by 4 bases. Findings of the study overall: Authors raise, but do not show, better survival with proton therapy. Oligoclonal CD8+ Temra expansion after nadir drove photon patients' diversity drop. Larger post-nadir TCR diversity loss correlated inversely with survival in deceased patients. Under photons, naive T cells and diversity fell while effector/memory populations rose.

On this clone: The antigen is undetermined.

The data were produced by immunoSEQ multiplex PCR, yet TCRdb's version contains in-frame clones alone and is incomplete. The data contain over 35,000 clones, over 75% of them singletons. The clonotype comes from a woman in her 70s with pancreatic cancer. V usage is TRBV6-5 and J usage is TRBJ2-1; 10 bases are a match to TRBD2. The sample consisted of peripheral blood, taken from a patient treated with proton-based radiotherapy. Here the CDR3 reads CASRPSGRAYNEQFF. For the CDR3, the DNA is TGTGCCAGCAGACCCAGCGGGAGGGCTTACAATGAGCAGTTCTTC.